This T cell receptor beta chain was retrieved from a study of regulatory T cells in long-lasting Graves disease. Study as a whole: Persistent Graves' disease required over 5 years of antithyroid drugs and positive TSH receptor antibodies. General study results and limits: Repertoires from persistent disease leaned toward TRBV28, TRBJ1-2 and TRBJ2-5.

Time point noted: persistent/refractory GD, antithyroid drugs over 5 years with positive TRAb. Researchers made the TCR library from RNA that was extracted from PBMCs. The CDR3 is 12 amino acids. V dropped 5 bases and J dropped 10 bases, with 9 bases sitting between them. Germline CDR1 and CDR2: MNHNS and SASEGT. This clonotype showed up many times. Its antigen is undetermined. Assembly of TCR beta libraries relied on iRepertoire HTBI primers together with Arm-PCR of CDR3 regions. In the study's own analysis: Samples revealed 62 TRBV and approximately 15 TRBJ segments. From the multiplex PCR reads, TCRdb called clonotypes with MiXCR, one entry per CDR3 protein. The V and J calls shown here were made by TCRdb, not taken from the authors' results. The sample consists of about 450,000 distinct CDR3 sequences, about 20% of them appearing once.

This receptor was obtained from a female donor with Graves disease. The chain has TRBV6-1 and TRBJ1-6; maybe TRBD1 (5 bases). The specimen was peripheral blood mononuclear cells (PBMCs), collected when the disease was refractory, from a patient treated with antithyroid drugs. CDR3 amino acids: CASSRRGSPLHF. CDR3 DNA: TGTGCCAGCAGTCGAAGGGGATCACCCCTCCACTTT.